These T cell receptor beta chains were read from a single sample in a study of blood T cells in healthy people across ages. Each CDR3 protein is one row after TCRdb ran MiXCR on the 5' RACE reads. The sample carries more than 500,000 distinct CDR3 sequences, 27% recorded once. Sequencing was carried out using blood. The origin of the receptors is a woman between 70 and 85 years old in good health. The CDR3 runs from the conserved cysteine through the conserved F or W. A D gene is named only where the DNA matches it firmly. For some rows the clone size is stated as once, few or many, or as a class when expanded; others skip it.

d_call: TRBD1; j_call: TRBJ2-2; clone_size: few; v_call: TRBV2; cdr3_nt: TGTGCCAGCCTACAGGGGTACACCGGGGAGCTGTTTTTT; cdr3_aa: CASLQGYTGELFF
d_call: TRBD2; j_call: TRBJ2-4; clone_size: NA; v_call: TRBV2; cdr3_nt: TGTGCCAGCAGTGGGGAGGGAGTAGCCAAAAACATTCAGTACTTC; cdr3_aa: CASSGEGVAKNIQYF
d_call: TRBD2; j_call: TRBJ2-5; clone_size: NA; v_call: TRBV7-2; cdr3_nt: TGTGCCAGCAGCCCCAGGACTAGCGGGGGGCAAGAGACCCAGTACTTC; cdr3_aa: CASSPRTSGGQETQYF
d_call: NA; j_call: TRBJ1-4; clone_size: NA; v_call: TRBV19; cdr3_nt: TGTGTCAGTAGTATAGATCTCCGGGAGAATGAAAAACTGTTTTTT; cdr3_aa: CVSSIDLRENEKLFF
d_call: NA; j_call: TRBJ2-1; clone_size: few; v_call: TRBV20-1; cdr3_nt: TGCAGTGCTAAAGGGGCTGATGAGTTAACCTACAATGAGCAGTTCTTC; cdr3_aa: CSAKGADELTYNEQFF
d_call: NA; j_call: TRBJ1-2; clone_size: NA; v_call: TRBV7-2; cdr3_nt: TGTGCCAGCAGCTTAGCTGGGAACGACTATGGCTACACCTTC; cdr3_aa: CASSLAGNDYGYTF
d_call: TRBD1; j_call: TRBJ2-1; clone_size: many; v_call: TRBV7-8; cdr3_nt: TGTGCCAGCAGCCCCGGTGGGGCAGGGGGCCGGTATGAGCAGTTCTTC; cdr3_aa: CASSPGGAGGRYEQFF
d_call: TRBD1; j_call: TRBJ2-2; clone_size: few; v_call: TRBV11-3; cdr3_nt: TGTGCCAGCAGCTGGGGACAGGCCTCCGCGAACACCGGGGAGCTGTTTTTT; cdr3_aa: CASSWGQASANTGELFF
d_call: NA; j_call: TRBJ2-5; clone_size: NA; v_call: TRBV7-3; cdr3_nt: TGTGCAAGCAGCTTAACGGCCCCAGGGAGGGGGGAGACCCAGTACTTC; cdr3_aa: CASSLTAPGRGETQYF
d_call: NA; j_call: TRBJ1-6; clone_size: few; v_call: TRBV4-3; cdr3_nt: TGCGCCAGCAGCCAAGATGTATCGGGGAGGGGCGGTTCACCCCTCCACTTT; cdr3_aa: CASSQDVSGRGGSPLHF
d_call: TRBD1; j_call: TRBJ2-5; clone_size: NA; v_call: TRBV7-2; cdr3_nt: TGTGCCAGCAGCTTAGTACCACAGGGGCAAGAGACCCAGTACTTC; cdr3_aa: CASSLVPQGQETQYF
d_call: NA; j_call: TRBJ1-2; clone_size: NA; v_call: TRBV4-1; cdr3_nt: TGCGCCAGCAGCCAACCCCCCGGGGAGGGCTACACCTTC; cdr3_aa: CASSQPPGEGYTF
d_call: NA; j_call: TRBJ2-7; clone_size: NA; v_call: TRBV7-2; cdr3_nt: TGTGCCAGCAGCTTAAGGGCGGGTACCTACGAGCAGTACTTC; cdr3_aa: CASSLRAGTYEQYF
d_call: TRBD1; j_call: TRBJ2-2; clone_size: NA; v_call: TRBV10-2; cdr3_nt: TGCGCCAGCAATACCGGGACAGGGGGAAACACCGGGGAGCTGTTTTTT; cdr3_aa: CASNTGTGGNTGELFF
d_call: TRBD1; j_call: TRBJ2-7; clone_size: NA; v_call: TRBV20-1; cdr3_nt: TGCAGTGCTAGCCAGGGGGCCTACGAGCAGTACTTC; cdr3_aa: CSASQGAYEQYF
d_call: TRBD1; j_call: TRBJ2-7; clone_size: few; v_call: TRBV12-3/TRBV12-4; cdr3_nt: TGTGCCAGCAGTCCCGGGACAGGGTTGCACGAGCAGTACTTC; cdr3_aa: CASSPGTGLHEQYF
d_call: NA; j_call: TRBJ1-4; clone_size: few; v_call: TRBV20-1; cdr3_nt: TGCAGTGCTAGAGATCCAGACCGGCTGCGGAAACTGTTTTTT; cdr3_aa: CSARDPDRLRKLFF
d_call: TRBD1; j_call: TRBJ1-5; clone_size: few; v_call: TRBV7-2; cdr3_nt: TGTGCCAGCAGCGCTGGACAGGGCTTGGGGCCCCAGCATTTT; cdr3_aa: CASSAGQGLGPQHF
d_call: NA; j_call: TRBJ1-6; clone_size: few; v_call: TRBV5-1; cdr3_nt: TGCGCCAGCAGCTTGACTGGGAGTTATTCACCCCTCCACTTT; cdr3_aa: CASSLTGSYSPLHF
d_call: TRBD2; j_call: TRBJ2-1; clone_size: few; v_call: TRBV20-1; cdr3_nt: TGCAGTGCTAGACCGCCCATTGGTAGCGGGGGGGCCCATGAGCAGTTCTTC; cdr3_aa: CSARPPIGSGGAHEQFF
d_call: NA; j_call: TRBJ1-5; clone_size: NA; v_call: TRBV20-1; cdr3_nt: TGCAGTGCTAGAGACCCTACAGGGCTGGGCAATCAGCCCCAGCATTTT; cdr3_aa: CSARDPTGLGNQPQHF
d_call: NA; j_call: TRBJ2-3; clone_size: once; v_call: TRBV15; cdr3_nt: TGTGCCACCAGCAGAGATACAGTTAGCGGTACGCAGTATTTT; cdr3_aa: CATSRDTVSGTQYF
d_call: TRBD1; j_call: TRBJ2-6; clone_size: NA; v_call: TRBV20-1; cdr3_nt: TGCAGTGCTGCGACAGGGCCTCTCTCTGGGGCCAACGTCCTGACTTTC; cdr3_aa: CSAATGPLSGANVLTF
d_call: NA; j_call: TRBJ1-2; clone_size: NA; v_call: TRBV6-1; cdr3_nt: TGTGCCAGCACCACAGCCGTGGGCTATGGCTACACCTTC; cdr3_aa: CASTTAVGYGYTF
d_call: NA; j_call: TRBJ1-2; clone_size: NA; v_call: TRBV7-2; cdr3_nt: TGTGCCAGCAGCCTCATCGGACAGAACTATGGCTACACCTTC; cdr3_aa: CASSLIGQNYGYTF
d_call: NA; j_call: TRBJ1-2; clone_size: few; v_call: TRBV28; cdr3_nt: TGTGCCATCTCCGGAGGGGTTCGGAACTATGGCTACACCTTC; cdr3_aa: CAISGGVRNYGYTF
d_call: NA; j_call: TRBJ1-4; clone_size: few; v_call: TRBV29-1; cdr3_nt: TGCAGCGTTGACTACGGGGGGACCAATGAAAAACTGTTTTTT; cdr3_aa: CSVDYGGTNEKLFF
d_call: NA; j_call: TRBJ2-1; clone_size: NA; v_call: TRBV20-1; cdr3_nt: TGCAGTGCTAGCCCCGGGGCCGGGAGCTCCTACAATGAGCAGTTCTTC; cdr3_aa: CSASPGAGSSYNEQFF
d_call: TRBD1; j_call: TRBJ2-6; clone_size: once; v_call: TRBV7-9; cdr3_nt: TGTGCCAGCAGCTTAGGTGGGACAGGGCCCTCTGGGGCCAACGTCCTGACTTTC; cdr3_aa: CASSLGGTGPSGANVLTF
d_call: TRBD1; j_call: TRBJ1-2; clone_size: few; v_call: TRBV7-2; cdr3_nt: TGTGCCAGCAGCGTACGGGACAGCGCTAACTATGGCTACACCTTC; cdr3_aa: CASSVRDSANYGYTF
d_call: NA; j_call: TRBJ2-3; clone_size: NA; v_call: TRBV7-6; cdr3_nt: TGTGCCAGCAGCCTAAAGGACGGCACAGATACGCAGTATTTT; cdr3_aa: CASSLKDGTDTQYF
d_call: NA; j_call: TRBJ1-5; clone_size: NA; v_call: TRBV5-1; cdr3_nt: TGCGCCAGCAGCTTAAGGGGCAGTAGCAATCAGCCCCAGCATTTT; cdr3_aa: CASSLRGSSNQPQHF
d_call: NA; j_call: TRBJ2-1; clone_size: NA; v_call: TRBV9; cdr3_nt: TGTGCCAGCAGCGTAGGCCCTCACAATGAGCAGTTCTTC; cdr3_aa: CASSVGPHNEQFF
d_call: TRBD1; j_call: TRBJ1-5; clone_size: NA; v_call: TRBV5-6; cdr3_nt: TGTGCCAGCAGCTTCAAGGGGGCGCGACAGCCCCAGCATTTT; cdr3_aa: CASSFKGARQPQHF
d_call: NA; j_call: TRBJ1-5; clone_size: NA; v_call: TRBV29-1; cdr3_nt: TGCAGCGTTGGTGGAATGGGCAATCAGCCCCAGCATTTT; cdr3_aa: CSVGGMGNQPQHF
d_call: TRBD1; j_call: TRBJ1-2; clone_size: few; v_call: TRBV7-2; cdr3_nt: TGTGCCAGCAGCACCGTGACAGGGGATGGCTACACCTTC; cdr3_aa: CASSTVTGDGYTF
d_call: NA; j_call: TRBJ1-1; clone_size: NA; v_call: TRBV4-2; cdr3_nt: TGTGCCAGCAGCCAAGATAATCGGGGCGAGAACACTGAAGCTTTCTTT; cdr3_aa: CASSQDNRGENTEAFF
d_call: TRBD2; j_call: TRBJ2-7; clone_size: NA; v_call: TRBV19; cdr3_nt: TGTGCCAGTAGTCCACGACTAGCGGGGGAATACGAGCAGTACTTC; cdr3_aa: CASSPRLAGEYEQYF
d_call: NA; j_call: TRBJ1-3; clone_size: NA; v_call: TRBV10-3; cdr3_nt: TGTGCCACAACAGGTTCTGGAAACACCATATATTTT; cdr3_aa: CATTGSGNTIYF